The sequence of this T cell receptor beta chain was determined in a study of CD4+ T cells in melanoma. Overall study findings and caveats: In melanoma, neoantigen-specific CD4+ T cells reportedly differed in differentiation state. CD8+ T cell, macrophage and B cell function reportedly correlated with neoantigen-specific CD4+ T cells.

Sequenced by immunoSEQ multiplex PCR; TCRdb stores in-frame clones only, minus some. Of approximately 16,000 clones listed, about three fifths are singletons. This clone has a handful of counts. What it recognizes is unknown. The specimen sequenced was cells from a culture (not recorded whether cultured in vitro). The sequence was collected from a human donor with melanoma.

In DNA form, the CDR3 reads TGCGCCAGCAGTGAGTCGTGGACAGGGCTGCAGTATTTT. It is translated as CASSESWTGLQYF. This chain connects TRBV10-1 to TRBJ2-3; 8 positions agree with TRBD1. This CDR3 contains 13 residues. J gave up 11 bases and V 0 bases, and 4 bases lay outside the gene matches. Germline V gene sequence: CDR1 WNHNN, CDR2 SYGVQD (reference sequence).